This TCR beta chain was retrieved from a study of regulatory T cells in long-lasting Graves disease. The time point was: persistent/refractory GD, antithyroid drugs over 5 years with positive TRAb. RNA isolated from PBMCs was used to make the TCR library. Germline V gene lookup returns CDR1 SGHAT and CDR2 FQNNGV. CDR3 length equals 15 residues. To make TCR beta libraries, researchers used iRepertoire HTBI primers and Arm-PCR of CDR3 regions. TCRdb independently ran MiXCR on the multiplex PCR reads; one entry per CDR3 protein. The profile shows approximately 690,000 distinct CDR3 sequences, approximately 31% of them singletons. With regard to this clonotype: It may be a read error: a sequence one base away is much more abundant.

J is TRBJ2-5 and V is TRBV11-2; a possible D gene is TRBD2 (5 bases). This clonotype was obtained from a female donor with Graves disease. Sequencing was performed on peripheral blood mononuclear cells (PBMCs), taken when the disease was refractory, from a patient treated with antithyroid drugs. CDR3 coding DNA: TGTGCCGGCAGCTTGTCGGGGATATCCCAAGAGACCCAGTACTTC. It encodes CAGSLSGISQETQYF. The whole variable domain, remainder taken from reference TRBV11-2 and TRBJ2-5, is EAGVAQSPRYKIIEKRQSVAFWCNPISGHATLYWYQQILGQGPKLLIQFQNNGVVDDSQLPKDRFSAERLKGVDSTLKIQPAKLEDSAVYLCAGSLSGISQETQYFGPGTRLLVL.